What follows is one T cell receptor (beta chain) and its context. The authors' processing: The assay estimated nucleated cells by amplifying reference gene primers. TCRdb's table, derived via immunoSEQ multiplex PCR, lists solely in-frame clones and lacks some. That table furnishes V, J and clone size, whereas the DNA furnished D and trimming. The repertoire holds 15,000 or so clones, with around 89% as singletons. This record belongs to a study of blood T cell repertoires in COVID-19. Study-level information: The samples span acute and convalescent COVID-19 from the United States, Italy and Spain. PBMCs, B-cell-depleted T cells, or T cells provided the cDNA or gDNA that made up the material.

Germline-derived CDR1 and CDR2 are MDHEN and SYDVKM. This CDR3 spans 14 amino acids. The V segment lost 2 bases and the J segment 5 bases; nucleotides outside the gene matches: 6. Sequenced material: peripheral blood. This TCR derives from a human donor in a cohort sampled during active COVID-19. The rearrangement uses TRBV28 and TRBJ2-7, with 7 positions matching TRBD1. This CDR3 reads CASSLPGQDHEQYF. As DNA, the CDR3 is TGTGCCAGCAGTTTACCCGGACAGGACCACGAGCAGTACTTC.